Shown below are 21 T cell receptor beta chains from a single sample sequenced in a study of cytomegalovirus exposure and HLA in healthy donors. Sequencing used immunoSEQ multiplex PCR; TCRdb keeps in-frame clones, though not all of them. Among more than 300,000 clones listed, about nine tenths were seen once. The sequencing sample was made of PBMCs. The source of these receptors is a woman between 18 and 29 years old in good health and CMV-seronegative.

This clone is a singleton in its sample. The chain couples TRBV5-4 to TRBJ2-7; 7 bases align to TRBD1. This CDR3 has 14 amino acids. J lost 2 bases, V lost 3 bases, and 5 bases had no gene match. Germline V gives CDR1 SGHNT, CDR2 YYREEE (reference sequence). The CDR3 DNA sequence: TGTGCCAGCAGCTCGTACAGGGGAACCTACGAGCAGTACTTC. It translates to CASSSYRGTYEQYF.

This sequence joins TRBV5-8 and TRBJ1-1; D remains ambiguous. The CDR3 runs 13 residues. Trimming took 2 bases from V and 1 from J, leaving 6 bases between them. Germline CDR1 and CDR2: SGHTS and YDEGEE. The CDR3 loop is CASSFPGNTEAFF. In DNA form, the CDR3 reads TGTGCCAGCAGCTTTCCGGGGAACACTGAAGCTTTCTTT.

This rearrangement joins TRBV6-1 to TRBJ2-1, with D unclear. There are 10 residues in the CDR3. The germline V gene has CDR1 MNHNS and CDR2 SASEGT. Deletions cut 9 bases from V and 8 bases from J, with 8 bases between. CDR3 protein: CASTSDEQFF. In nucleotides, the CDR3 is TGTGCCAGTACCTCGGATGAGCAGTTCTTC.

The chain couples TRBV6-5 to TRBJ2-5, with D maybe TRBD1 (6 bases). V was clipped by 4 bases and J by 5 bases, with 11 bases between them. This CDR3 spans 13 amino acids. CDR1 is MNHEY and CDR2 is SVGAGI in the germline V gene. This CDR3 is CASSFGRGETQYF. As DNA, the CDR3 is TGTGCCAGCAGTTTCGGCAGGGGTGAGACCCAGTACTTC.

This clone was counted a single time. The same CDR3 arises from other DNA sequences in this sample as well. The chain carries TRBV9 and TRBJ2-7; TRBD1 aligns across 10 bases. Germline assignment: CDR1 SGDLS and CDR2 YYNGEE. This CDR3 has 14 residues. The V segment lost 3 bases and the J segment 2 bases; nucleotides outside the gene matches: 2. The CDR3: CASSGGQGTYEQYF. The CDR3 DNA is TGTGCCAGCAGCGGGGGACAGGGGACCTACGAGCAGTACTTC.

The CDR3 reads CASSHPQGQGADEQFF. CDR3 nucleotide sequence: TGTGCCAGCAGCCACCCTCAGGGACAGGGGGCAGATGAGCAGTTCTTC. The V call is TRBV7-9, the J call TRBJ2-1, with TRBD1 matching 12 bases. The trim removed 5 bases at V and 8 bases at J, leaving 10 bases unmatched. Per the germline V gene, CDR1 is SEHNR and CDR2 is FQNEAQ (reference sequence). The CDR3 is 16 amino acids.

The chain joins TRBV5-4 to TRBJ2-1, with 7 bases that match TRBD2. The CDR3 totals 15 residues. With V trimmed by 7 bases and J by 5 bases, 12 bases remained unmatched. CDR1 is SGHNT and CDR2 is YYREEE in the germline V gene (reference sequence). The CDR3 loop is CASPSSGLADNEQFF. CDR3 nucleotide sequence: TGTGCCAGCCCCAGCTCCGGGCTAGCGGACAATGAGCAGTTCTTC.

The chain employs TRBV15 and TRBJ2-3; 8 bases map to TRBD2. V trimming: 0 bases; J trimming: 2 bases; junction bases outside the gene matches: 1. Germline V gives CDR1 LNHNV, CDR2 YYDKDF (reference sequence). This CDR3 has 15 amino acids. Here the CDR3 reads CATSREAGDTDTQYF. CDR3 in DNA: TGTGCCACCAGCAGAGAAGCGGGAGACACAGATACGCAGTATTTT. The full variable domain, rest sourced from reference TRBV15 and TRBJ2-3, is DAMVIQNPRYQVTQFGKPVTLSCSQTLNHNVMYWYQQKSSQAPKLLFHYYDKDFNNEADTPDNFQSRRPNTSFCFLDIRSPGLGDTAMYLCATSREAGDTDTQYFGPGTRLTVL.

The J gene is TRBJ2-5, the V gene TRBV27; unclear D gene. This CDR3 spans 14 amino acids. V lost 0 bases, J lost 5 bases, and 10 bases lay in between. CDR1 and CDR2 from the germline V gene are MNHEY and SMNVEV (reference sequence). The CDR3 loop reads CASSLSPRWETQYF. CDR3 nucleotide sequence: TGTGCCAGCAGTTTATCCCCGCGTTGGGAGACCCAGTACTTC.

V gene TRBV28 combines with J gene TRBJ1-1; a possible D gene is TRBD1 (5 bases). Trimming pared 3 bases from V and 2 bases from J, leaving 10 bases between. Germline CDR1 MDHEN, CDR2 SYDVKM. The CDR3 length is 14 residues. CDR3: CASSLGQSNTEAFF. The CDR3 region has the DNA TGTGCCAGCAGTTTGGGGCAGAGCAACACTGAAGCTTTCTTT.

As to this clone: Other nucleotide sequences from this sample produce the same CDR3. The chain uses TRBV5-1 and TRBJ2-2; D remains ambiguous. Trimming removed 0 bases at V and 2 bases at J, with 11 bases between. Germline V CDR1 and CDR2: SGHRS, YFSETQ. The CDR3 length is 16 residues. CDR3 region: CASSLGAGTNTGELFF. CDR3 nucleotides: TGCGCCAGCAGCTTGGGGGCAGGAACTAACACCGGGGAGCTGTTTTTT.

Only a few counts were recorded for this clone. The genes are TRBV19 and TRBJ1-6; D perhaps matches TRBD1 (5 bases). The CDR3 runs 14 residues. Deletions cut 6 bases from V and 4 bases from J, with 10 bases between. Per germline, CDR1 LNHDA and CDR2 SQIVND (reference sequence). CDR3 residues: CASSQQVYNSPLHF. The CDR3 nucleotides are TGTGCCAGTAGCCAACAGGTTTATAATTCACCCCTCCACTTT. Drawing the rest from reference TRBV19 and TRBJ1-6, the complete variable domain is DGGITQSPKYLFRKEGQNVTLSCEQNLNHDAMYWYRQDPGQGLRLIYYSQIVNDFQKGDIAEGYSVSREKKESFPLTVTSAQKNPTAFYLCASSQQVYNSPLHFGNGTRLTVT.

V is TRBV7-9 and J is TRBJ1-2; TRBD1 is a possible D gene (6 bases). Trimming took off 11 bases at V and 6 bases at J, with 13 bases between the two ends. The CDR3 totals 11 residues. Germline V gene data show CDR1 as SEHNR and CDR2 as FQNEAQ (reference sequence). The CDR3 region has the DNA TGTGCCCCCGGGACATCAAATGGCTACACCTTC. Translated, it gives CAPGTSNGYTF.

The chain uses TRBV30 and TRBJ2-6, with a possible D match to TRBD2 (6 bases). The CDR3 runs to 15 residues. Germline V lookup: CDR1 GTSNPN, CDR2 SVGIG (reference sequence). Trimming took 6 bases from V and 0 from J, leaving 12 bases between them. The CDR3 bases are TGTGCCTGTTCCCGGGGGATCTCTGGGGCCAACGTCCTGACTTTC. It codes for CACSRGISGANVLTF.

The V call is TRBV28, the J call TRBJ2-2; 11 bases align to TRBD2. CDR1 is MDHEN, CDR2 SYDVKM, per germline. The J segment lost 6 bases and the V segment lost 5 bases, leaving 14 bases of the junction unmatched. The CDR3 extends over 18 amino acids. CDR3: CASSPLGLAVLGAGELFF. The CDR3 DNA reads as TGTGCCAGCAGTCCCCTGGGACTAGCGGTCCTGGGGGCCGGGGAGCTGTTTTTT.

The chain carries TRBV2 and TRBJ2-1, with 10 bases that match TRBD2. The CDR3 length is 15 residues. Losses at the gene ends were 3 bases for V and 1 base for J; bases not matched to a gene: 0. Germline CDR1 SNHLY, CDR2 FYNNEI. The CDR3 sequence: CASSDSGRSYNEQFF. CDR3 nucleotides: TGTGCCAGCAGTGATAGCGGGAGGTCCTACAATGAGCAGTTCTTC.

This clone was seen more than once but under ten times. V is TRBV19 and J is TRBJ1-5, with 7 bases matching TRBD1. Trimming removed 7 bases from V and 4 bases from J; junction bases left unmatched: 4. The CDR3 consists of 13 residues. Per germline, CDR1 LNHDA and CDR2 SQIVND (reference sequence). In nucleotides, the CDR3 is TGTGCCAGTACGGGACAGTTGAATCAGCCCCAGCATTTT. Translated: CASTGQLNQPQHF.

As DNA, the CDR3 is TGTGCCAGCAGTTCCAGACTAGCGGGGGACCACTCCTACGAGCAGTACTTC. This codes for CASSSRLAGDHSYEQYF. This chain uses TRBV28 with TRBJ2-7; 12 bases map to TRBD2. The V gene's germline CDR1 is MDHEN and CDR2 SYDVKM. Germline trimming cut 4 bases from V and 0 bases from J; bases unmatched to any gene: 7. The CDR3 is 17 residues long.

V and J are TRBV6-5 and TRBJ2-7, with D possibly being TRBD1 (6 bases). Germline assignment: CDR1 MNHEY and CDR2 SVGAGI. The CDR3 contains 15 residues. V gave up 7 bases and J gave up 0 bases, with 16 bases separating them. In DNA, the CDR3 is TGTGCCAGCACCCAAGGGCAGGGGCTCTCCTACGAGCAGTACTTC. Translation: CASTQGQGLSYEQYF.

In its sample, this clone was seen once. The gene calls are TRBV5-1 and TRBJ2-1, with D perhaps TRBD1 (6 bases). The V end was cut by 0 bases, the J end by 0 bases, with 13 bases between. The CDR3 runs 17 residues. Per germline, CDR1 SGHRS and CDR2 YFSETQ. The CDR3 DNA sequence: TGCGCCAGCAGCTTGGCCCCAGGGGACGTCTCCTACAATGAGCAGTTCTTC. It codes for CASSLAPGDVSYNEQFF.

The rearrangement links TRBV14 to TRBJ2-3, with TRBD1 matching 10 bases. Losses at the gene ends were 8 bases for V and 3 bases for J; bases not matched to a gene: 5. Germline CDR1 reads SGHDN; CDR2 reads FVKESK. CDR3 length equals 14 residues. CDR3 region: CASAGQGGTDTQYF. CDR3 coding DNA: TGTGCCAGCGCAGGACAGGGGGGGACAGATACGCAGTATTTT.